This TCR beta chain is from a study of T cell responses to AZD1222 COVID-19 vaccine. Study conclusions and caveats: Unmutated variant regions are reportedly the target of nearly half of TCRs that are spike-specific.

The CDR3 consists of 15 residues. Germline V gene lookup returns CDR1 MNHEY and CDR2 SVGEGT. V was clipped by 4 bases and J by 0 bases; unmatched bases: 2. Produced via immunoSEQ multiplex PCR; TCRdb's table is partial and in-frame only. The sample records around 150,000 clones, less than 95% being singletons. As regards this clone: Its specificity is unknown.

The sequencing here drew on peripheral blood, taken 28 days after the second AZD1222 dose. The receptor was isolated from an adult who received the AZD1222 COVID-19 vaccine. V and J are TRBV6-2 or TRBV6-3 and TRBJ2-2; 7 nucleotides line up with TRBD1. In DNA form, the CDR3 reads TGTGCCAGCAGTTTCGGGACAGCGAACACCGGGGAGCTGTTTTTT. Translation: CASSFGTANTGELFF.